This TCR beta chain was sequenced for a study of cytomegalovirus exposure and HLA in healthy donors. Study-wide context: Per a later analysis, the approximately 600 first-cohort and 110 or so validation repertoires shared one platform.

The V and J ends lost 5 bases and 0 bases, in that order; junction bases with no gene match: 5. The CDR3 length is 14 residues. Per the germline V gene, CDR1 is SGHNT and CDR2 is YYREEE (reference sequence). The method was immunoSEQ multiplex PCR; TCRdb's version includes in-frame clones alone and lacks a portion of them. The sample consists of over 200,000 clones, roughly 89% of them appearing once. This clone has a handful of counts. What it binds is not known. General study points: Reports showed the classifier diagnosing cytomegalovirus status with high specificity and sensitivity. Rare sequences made up most TCRs, while some public TCRs were found in many donors. CMV antigen specificity was confirmed in vitro for a few CMV-associated chains.

The sample taken for sequencing was PBMCs. This sequence joins TRBV5-4 and TRBJ2-7, with 7 nucleotides matching TRBD1. The sequence came from a young woman in good health and CMV-seronegative. CDR3 in DNA: TGTGCCAGCAGTGAGGACAGGAGCTCCTACGAGCAGTACTTC. This sequence encodes CASSEDRSSYEQYF.